This T cell receptor (beta chain) was sequenced during a study of blood T cell repertoires in COVID-19. Study-wide background: Acute and convalescent COVID-19 samples came from the United States, Italy and Spain. Sample material is recorded as cDNA or gDNA derived from T cells, B-cell-depleted T cells, or PBMCs.

Under the authors' procedure: Estimated nucleated cell counts came from reference gene primer amplification. The protocol was immunoSEQ multiplex PCR, while the TCRdb copy is restricted to in-frame clones and leaves out a portion. The DNA gave D and trimming, while V, J and clone size come from that table. The repertoire includes approximately 250,000 clones, 80% to 85% of them detected once, and 1.5% sits in the top ten. This CDR3 contains 18 residues. V shed 5 bases, J shed 0 bases, and the junction held 10 bases outside the gene matches. From germline, CDR1 is LGHDT and CDR2 YNNKEL (reference sequence).

The chain couples TRBV3-1 (or the pseudogene TRBV3-2) to TRBJ2-3, with 11 bases lining up with TRBD2. The receptor was derived from a woman aged 40 to 50 who had recovered from COVID-19. Material for sequencing was peripheral blood. As DNA, the CDR3 is TGTGCCAGCAGCGGGACCGGGACTAGCGGACAAAGCACAGATACGCAGTATTTT. It is translated as CASSGTGTSGQSTDTQYF.